The 26 T cell receptor beta chains below all came from one sample that was sequenced in a study of shared clonotypes between healthy human individuals. Here immunoSEQ multiplex PCR was the method, and the copy in TCRdb shows in-frame clones only, minus some. The table lists around 2.3 million clones, approximately 95% of them singletons, with 0.1% to 0.15% in the top ten. The sequencing input was naive CD4+ T cells sorted from blood. Subset defined: CD45RA+ positively selected. The receptors come from a man aged 18 to 35 in good health.

The chain joins TRBV13 to TRBJ2-7; the D gene is possibly TRBD2 (6 bases). Per the germline V gene, CDR1 is PRHDT and CDR2 is FYEKMQ (reference sequence). V lost 0 bases, J lost 6 bases, and 24 bases lay in between. This CDR3 has 18 residues. The CDR3 nucleotides read TGTGCCAGCAGCTTAGGGTGGAGGGGAACACCAGACACAGGCGAGCAGTACTTC. Its protein product is CASSLGWRGTPDTGEQYF. The whole variable domain, filled in from reference TRBV13 and TRBJ2-7, reads AAGVIQSPRHLIKEKRETATLKCYPIPRHDTVYWYQQGPGQDPQFLISFYEKMQSDKGSIPDRFSAQQFSDYHSELNMSSLELGDSALYFCASSLGWRGTPDTGEQYFGPGTRLTVT.

The V gene is TRBV11-2, the J gene TRBJ2-1; 7 nucleotides match TRBD2. CDR1 is SGHAT, CDR2 FQNNGV, per germline. With 3 bases clipped from V and 4 bases from J, the junction kept 12 bases outside the gene matches. The CDR3 runs to 17 residues. The CDR3 DNA sequence: TGTGCCAGCAGCTTGAGAAGTCGGAACGGGAGGTACAATGAGCAGTTCTTC. This translates into CASSLRSRNGRYNEQFF.

This rearrangement joins TRBV30 to TRBJ1-5; the D is unclear. Trimming cost V 3 bases and J 3 bases, with 12 bases left between them. The germline V gene encodes CDR1 GTSNPN and CDR2 SVGIG (reference sequence). This CDR3 has 14 residues. CDR3 in DNA: TGTGCCTGGAGGGGCCCCGGGGACAATCAGCCCCAGCATTTT. It encodes CAWRGPGDNQPQHF.

V is TRBV4-3 and J is TRBJ1-5; the D is unclear. CDR1 is LGHNA and CDR2 is YSLEER in the germline V gene. CDR3 length: 15 residues. V was clipped by 2 bases and J by 5 bases, with 13 bases between them. The CDR3 coding sequence is TGCGCCAGCAGCCAAATAGCGCAACCTCATCAGCCCCAGCATTTT. This sequence encodes CASSQIAQPHQPQHF.

The chain joins TRBV5-4 to TRBJ2-7; 14 nucleotides align to TRBD2. Germline lookup yields CDR1 SGHNT and CDR2 YYREEE (reference sequence). V dropped 4 bases and J dropped 0; count of bases not matched to a gene: 12. The CDR3 covers 19 residues. The CDR3 sequence: CASSPVRGLAGEDSYEQYF. The DNA for the CDR3 is TGTGCCAGCAGCCCCGTAAGGGGACTAGCGGGAGAAGACTCCTACGAGCAGTACTTC.

The chain couples TRBV28 to TRBJ1-5; the D gene is possibly TRBD1 (5 bases). The V and J ends lost 3 bases and 0 bases respectively, with 15 bases between them. Germline CDR1 MDHEN, CDR2 SYDVKM. This CDR3 has 17 amino acids. The CDR3 nucleotides read TGTGCCAGCAGTTTTGGGTGGGGGACCAGTAGCAATCAGCCCCAGCATTTT. Encoded protein: CASSFGWGTSSNQPQHF.

This chain uses TRBV2 with TRBJ2-7; a possible D gene is TRBD2 (5 bases). The CDR3 consists of 13 residues. Germline CDR1 is SNHLY and CDR2 is FYNNEI. V was shortened by 4 bases and J by 1 base, with 8 bases between the two germline ends. This chain's CDR3 is CASSAGESYEQYF. For the CDR3, the DNA is TGTGCCAGCAGTGCCGGGGAGTCCTACGAGCAGTACTTC.

The gene calls are TRBV5-6 and TRBJ1-3; D is unclear. The CDR3 covers 15 residues. Germline values: CDR1 SGHDT, CDR2 YYEEEE. Trimming left V 0 bases short and J 0 bases short, with 7 bases between. This CDR3 reads CASSLEAGSGNTIYF. The CDR3 DNA is TGTGCCAGCAGCTTGGAGGCGGGCTCTGGAAACACCATATATTTT.

J is TRBJ1-6 and V is TRBV6-5; a weak D match, TRBD1 (5 bases). The V end was cut by 5 bases, the J end by 5 bases, with 10 bases between. Per the germline V gene, CDR1 is MNHEY and CDR2 is SVGAGI. CDR3 length: 14 amino acids. The CDR3 loop reads CASSATANNSPLHF. DNA for the CDR3: TGTGCCAGCAGTGCGACAGCTAATAATTCACCCCTCCACTTT.

The chain joins TRBV7-9 to TRBJ1-1; TRBD1 is a possible D gene (5 bases). Germline V CDR1 and CDR2: SEHNR, FQNEAQ (reference sequence). V shed 1 base and J shed 4 bases, with 13 bases lying between them. The CDR3 length is 15 residues. The DNA of the CDR3 is TGTGCCAGCAGCTTAGTCGCAGGGCGGGTCACTGAAGCTTTCTTT. It specifies CASSLVAGRVTEAFF.

CDR3 sequence reads: CASNLLGTNLYEQYF. Written as DNA, the CDR3 is TGCGCCAGCAATCTCCTCGGGACTAATCTCTACGAGCAGTACTTC. The J gene is TRBJ2-7, the V gene TRBV5-1; 7 nucleotides match TRBD2. The ends lost 6 bases at V and 3 bases at J; junction bases unmatched: 12. CDR3 length: 15 residues. The germline gives CDR1 SGHRS, CDR2 YFSETQ.

The V call is TRBV5-1, the J call TRBJ2-7; no reliable D call. This CDR3 is 15 amino acids long. Germline assignment: CDR1 SGHRS and CDR2 YFSETQ. V was shortened by 0 bases and J by 3 bases, with 13 bases between the two germline ends. This CDR3 reads CASSLVHGGDYEQYF. Here the CDR3 DNA reads TGCGCCAGCAGCTTGGTCCACGGTGGAGACTACGAGCAGTACTTC.

The V call is TRBV28, the J call TRBJ1-5, with D maybe TRBD1 (6 bases). Germline V CDR1 and CDR2: MDHEN, SYDVKM. The ends were cut back, 4 bases at V and 9 bases at J, with 19 bases in the middle. The CDR3 has 15 residues. Written as DNA, the CDR3 is TGTGCCAGCAGTTCGGACAGTTTGGGCCCGCGGCCCCAGCATTTT. It encodes CASSSDSLGPRPQHF.

About this clone itself: The identical CDR3 is also encoded by other nucleotide sequences in the sample. This sequence joins TRBV6-5 and TRBJ2-7; TRBD2 agrees at 7 bases. The CDR3 runs to 15 residues. V lost 0 bases to trimming and J lost 2 bases; unmatched junction nucleotides: 4. Germline V CDR1 and CDR2: MNHEY, SVGAGI. In nucleotides, the CDR3 is TGTGCCAGCAGTTACTCAGCACGGGGGGCCTACGAGCAGTACTTC. It is translated as CASSYSARGAYEQYF.

This clone was picked up one time. The chain couples TRBV9 to TRBJ1-1, with D possibly being TRBD1 (5 bases). CDR3 length: 13 residues. V lost 3 bases and J 2 bases, leaving 8 bases between the germline ends. The germline V gene encodes CDR1 SGDLS and CDR2 YYNGEE. The CDR3 DNA sequence: TGTGCCAGCAGCGATCAGGGAAACACTGAAGCTTTCTTT. Its translation is CASSDQGNTEAFF.

The chain carries TRBV25-1 and TRBJ2-3; maybe TRBD2 (5 bases). CDR1 and CDR2 (germline): MGHDK, SYGVNS. V lost 7 bases to trimming and J lost 4 bases, with 6 bases between them. The length of the CDR3 is 11 residues. CDR3 region: CASMRADTQYF. CDR3 bases: TGTGCCAGCATGAGGGCAGATACGCAGTATTTT.

The CDR3 sequence: CASRPGTASNSPLHF. CDR3 nucleotides: TGTGCCAGCAGGCCAGGGACAGCCTCTAATTCACCCCTCCACTTT. J is TRBJ1-6 and V is TRBV2; 7 bases map to TRBD1. V shed 6 bases, J shed 6 bases, and the junction held 8 bases outside the gene matches. This CDR3 comprises 15 residues. The germline CDR1 and CDR2 sequences are SNHLY and FYNNEI.

The rearrangement joins TRBV30 to TRBJ1-2; D possibly corresponds to TRBD1 (5 bases). Germline CDR1 reads GTSNPN; CDR2 reads SVGIG (reference sequence). The length of the CDR3 is 14 residues. V gave up 5 bases and J gave up 8 bases, with 21 bases separating them. The CDR3 DNA reads as TGTGCCTGGGGGGGACCGGCCTTAGGAGAGGGCTACACCTTC. The encoded protein is CAWGGPALGEGYTF.

V usage is TRBV2 and J usage is TRBJ2-7; no clear D gene. Germline loops: CDR1 SNHLY, CDR2 FYNNEI. The CDR3 consists of 14 residues. V dropped 5 bases and J dropped 2 bases, with 13 bases sitting between them. CDR3 in DNA: TGTGCCAGCAGTTTAAACGTAGGAGCCTACGAGCAGTACTTC. This sequence encodes CASSLNVGAYEQYF.

V and J are TRBV19 and TRBJ2-1, with TRBD2 matching 10 bases. Losses at the gene ends were 5 bases for V and 0 bases for J; bases not matched to a gene: 10. Germline CDR1 reads LNHDA; CDR2 reads SQIVND (reference sequence). This CDR3 is 18 amino acids long. The CDR3 loop reads CASSPRLAGVSSYNEQFF. The CDR3, as DNA: TGTGCCAGTAGTCCCCGCCTAGCGGGAGTAAGCTCCTACAATGAGCAGTTCTTC.

This rearrangement joins TRBV30 to TRBJ1-3; D is undetermined. This CDR3 is 15 amino acids long. The V gene's germline CDR1 is GTSNPN and CDR2 SVGIG (reference sequence). Trimming pared 3 bases from V and 2 bases from J, leaving 14 bases between. CDR3 sequence: CAWREPVITGNTIYF. CDR3 nucleotides: TGTGCCTGGAGGGAACCGGTCATAACTGGAAACACCATATATTTT. Full variable domain (remainder filled in from reference TRBV30 and TRBJ1-3): SQTIHQWPATLVQPVGSPLSLECTVEGTSNPNLYWYRQAAGRGLQLLFYSVGIGQISSEVPQNLSASRPQDRQFILSSKKLLLSDSGFYLCAWREPVITGNTIYFGEGSWLTVV.

The genes are TRBV12-5 and TRBJ1-5; D is possibly TRBD1 (5 bases). Germline V gives CDR1 LGHNT, CDR2 FRNRAP. Trimming removed 7 bases at V and 3 bases at J, with 13 bases between. The CDR3 runs to 14 residues. The CDR3 DNA follows: TGTGCTAGTGCCCCGGACACTACCAATCAGCCCCAGCATTTT. It specifies CASAPDTTNQPQHF.

This clone was seen a single time. The chain couples TRBV5-1 to TRBJ2-7; D remains unclear. V was shortened by 3 bases and J by 2 bases, with 12 bases between the two germline ends. The CDR3 totals 14 residues. Germline V lookup: CDR1 SGHRS, CDR2 YFSETQ. The CDR3 nucleotides read TGCGCCAGCAGCTCTGATTCAACCGCCTACGAGCAGTACTTC. This translates into CASSSDSTAYEQYF.

V usage is TRBV19 and J usage is TRBJ1-5; D is unclear. Per germline, CDR1 LNHDA and CDR2 SQIVND (reference sequence). This CDR3 has 11 residues. V was shortened by 5 bases and J by 7 bases, with 6 bases between the two germline ends. DNA of the CDR3: TGTGCCAGTAGTTTGGGCCAGCCCCAGCATTTT. Translation gives CASSLGQPQHF.

V gene TRBV11-2 combines with J gene TRBJ2-3; 8 bases map to TRBD2. Germline V gives CDR1 SGHAT, CDR2 FQNNGV. The CDR3 loop spans 16 amino acids. The J segment lost 0 bases and the V segment lost 3 bases, leaving 5 bases of the junction unmatched. This chain's CDR3 is CASSLLAGTSTDTQYF. As DNA, the CDR3 is TGTGCCAGCAGCTTGTTAGCGGGAACTAGCACAGATACGCAGTATTTT.

This rearrangement joins TRBV7-3 to TRBJ1-6, with TRBD1 identical over 7 bases. Germline V CDR1 and CDR2: SGHTA, FQGTGA. The junction had 6 bases not matched to a gene; V was cut back by 6 bases and J by 7 bases. The CDR3 length is 14 residues. CDR3 nucleotide sequence: TGTGCCAGCAGTTCAGGACAGGAGAATTCACCCCTCCACTTT. This translates into CASSSGQENSPLHF.